The T cell receptor beta chain described here comes from a study of blood T cell repertoires in COVID-19. About the study: The samples span acute and convalescent COVID-19 from the United States, Italy and Spain. The cDNA or gDNA used as material had been derived from T cells, B-cell-depleted T cells, or PBMCs.

This clone was detected only once. Authors' methods: Estimates of nucleated cell counts were drawn from the amplification of reference gene primers. Profiling relied on immunoSEQ multiplex PCR, and the TCRdb table lists in-frame clones only, not all of them. From that table come the V and J calls and clone size; the DNA was used to work out D and trimming. The sample lists fewer than 250,000 clones, almost 90% seen once, with 2.5% to 3.5% in the top ten. Sequenced material: peripheral blood. The TCR originated in a woman in her sixties or seventies with acute or convalescent COVID-19.

The CDR3 sequence: CASRTDRTTNEKLFF. For the CDR3, the DNA is TGTGCCAGCAGGACGGACAGGACAACTAATGAAAAACTGTTTTTT. The chain recombines TRBV6-5 with TRBJ1-4; TRBD1 agrees at 7 bases. CDR3 length equals 15 residues. CDR1 and CDR2 from the germline V gene are MNHEY and SVGAGI. Trimming took 6 bases from V and 0 from J; bases not matched to a gene: 4.